The 4 T cell receptor beta chains below were found in one sample sequenced in a study of T cells after yellow fever vaccination. One entry per CDR3 protein, called by TCRdb with MiXCR from the 5' RACE reads. The sample has about 340,000 distinct CDR3 sequences, 3% to 4.5% seen once. Sequenced here: PBMCs, sampled 5 days after the yellow fever booster vaccination. The receptors originated from a man aged 18 to 30 who received the YFV17D yellow fever vaccine.

This clonotype has ten or more counts. The CDR3 bases are TGTGCCAGCAGCTTAGCCGCAGGCTCCTACGAGCAGTACGTC. Protein sequence: CASSLAAGSYEQYV. This rearrangement joins TRBV7-8 to TRBJ2-7; unclear D gene. Trimming shortened V by 0 bases and J by 0 bases, and 6 bases separated the two germline ends. CDR3 length: 14 residues. Germline V gene sequence: CDR1 SGHVS, CDR2 FQNEAQ.

This clonotype has more than one count but fewer than ten. The chain joins TRBV4-3 to TRBJ2-1; 9 bases are a match to TRBD2. This CDR3 is 15 amino acids long. Germline V gene lookup returns CDR1 LGHNA and CDR2 YSLEER. The V and J ends lost 2 bases and 2 bases, in that order; junction bases with no gene match: 1. CDR3 coding DNA: TGCGCCAGCAGCCAACTAGCGGGGACCTACAATGAGCAGTTCTTC. Translated, it gives CASSQLAGTYNEQFF.

V gene TRBV4-3 combines with J gene TRBJ1-3, with D maybe TRBD1 (6 bases). With 1 base removed from V and 7 bases from J, the gap between germline ends came to 11 bases. Germline loops: CDR1 LGHNA, CDR2 YSLEER. CDR3 length: 14 residues. The CDR3 nucleotides are TGCGCCAGCAGCCAAGGAGACAGGCGGAACACCATATATTTT. This translates into CASSQGDRRNTIYF.

This clonotype came up a few times. This chain uses TRBV27 with TRBJ1-2, with D unresolved. The CDR3 loop spans 15 amino acids. Per germline, CDR1 MNHEY and CDR2 SMNVEV (reference sequence). Trimming cost V 8 bases and J 0 bases, with 16 bases left between them. The CDR3 coding sequence is TGTGCCAGCCTCCGGGATGCCAACTCTAACTATGGCTACACCTTC. Translated, it gives CASLRDANSNYGYTF.